This T cell receptor beta chain appears in the sequencing data of a study of blood T cell repertoires in COVID-19. Study at large: The United States, Italy and Spain supplied acute and convalescent COVID-19 samples.

The V end was cut by 4 bases, the J end by 9 bases, with 7 bases between. CDR1 is KGHSH, CDR2 LQKENI, per germline. CDR3 length: 11 amino acids. Measured with immunoSEQ multiplex PCR; TCRdb has only the in-frame clones, and not every one. The top ten hold 5% to 7.5% of the sample, which has some 270,000 clones, approximately 85% seen once. In its sample, this clone was seen a few times. The cohort comprised adults aged roughly 18 to 95 years residing in about 25 US areas. What was sequenced was PBMCs or T cells enriched from blood (not recorded which). The rearrangement uses TRBV18 and TRBJ2-1; the D is unclear. The clonotype was recovered from a woman aged 50 to 60 who had been exposed to COVID-19. The CDR3 reads CASSLEAEQFF. As DNA, the CDR3 is TGTGCCAGCTCACTTGAAGCTGAGCAGTTCTTC. The full variable domain, its missing parts supplied by reference TRBV18 and TRBJ2-1, is NAGVMQNPRHLVRRRGQEARLRCSPMKGHSHVYWYRQLPEEGLKFMVYLQKENIIDESGMPKERFSAEFPKEGPSILRIQQVVRGDSAAYFCASSLEAEQFFGPGTRLTVL.